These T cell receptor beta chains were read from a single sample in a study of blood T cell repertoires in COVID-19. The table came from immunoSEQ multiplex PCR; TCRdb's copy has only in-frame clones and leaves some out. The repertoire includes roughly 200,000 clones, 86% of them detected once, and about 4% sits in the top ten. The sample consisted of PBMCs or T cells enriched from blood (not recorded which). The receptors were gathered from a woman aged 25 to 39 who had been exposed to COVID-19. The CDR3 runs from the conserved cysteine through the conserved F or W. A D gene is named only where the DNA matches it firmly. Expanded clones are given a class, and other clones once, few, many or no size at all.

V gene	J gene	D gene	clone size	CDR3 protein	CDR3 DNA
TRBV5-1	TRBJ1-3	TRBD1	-	CASSLGTGRSGNTIYF	TGCGCCAGCAGCTTGGGGACAGGGCGCTCTGGAAACACCATATATTTT
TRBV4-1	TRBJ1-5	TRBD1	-	CASSQGDRNSNQPQHF	TGCGCCAGCAGCCAAGGGGACAGGAATAGCAATCAGCCCCAGCATTTT
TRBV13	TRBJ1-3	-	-	CASSFQSAGGSGNTIYF	TGTGCCAGCAGCTTCCAGTCGGCGGGGGGCTCTGGAAACACCATATATTTT
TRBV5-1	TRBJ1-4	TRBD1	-	CASSLSGTGGSVKLFF	TGCGCCAGCAGCTTGTCCGGAACAGGGGGTTCGGTGAAACTGTTTTTT
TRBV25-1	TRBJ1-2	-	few	CASSEGEASYGYTF	TGTGCCAGCAGTGAAGGGGAGGCCAGCTATGGCTACACCTTC
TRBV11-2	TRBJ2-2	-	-	CASSLASANTGELFF	TGTGCCAGCAGCTTGGCTAGCGCGAACACCGGGGAGCTGTTTTTT
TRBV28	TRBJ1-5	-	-	CASSLEGQPQHF	TGTGCCAGCAGTTTGGAGGGCCAGCCCCAGCATTTT
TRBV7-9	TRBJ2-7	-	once	CASGLPGYEQYF	TGTGCCAGCGGGCTCCCGGGGTACGAGCAGTACTTC
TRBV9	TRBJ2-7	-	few	CASMKGQGAYEQYF	TGTGCCAGCATGAAGGGACAAGGTGCCTACGAGCAGTACTTC
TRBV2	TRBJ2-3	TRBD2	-	CASSVASGGAIPQYF	TGTGCCAGCAGTGTGGCTAGCGGGGGGGCCATCCCGCAGTATTTT
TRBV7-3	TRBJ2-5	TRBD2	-	CASRFGLAGEETQYF	TGTGCCAGCAGGTTCGGACTAGCGGGGGAAGAGACCCAGTACTTC
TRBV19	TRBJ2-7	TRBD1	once	CASSMGGQGFYEQYF	TGTGCCAGTAGTATGGGGGGACAGGGGTTTTACGAGCAGTACTTC
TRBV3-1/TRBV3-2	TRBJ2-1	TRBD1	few	CASSLDTGVDNEQFF	TGTGCCAGCAGCCTTGATACAGGGGTGGACAATGAGCAGTTCTTC
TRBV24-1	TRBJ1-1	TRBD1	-	CATSDSGTGDTEAFF	TGTGCCACCAGTGACTCCGGGACAGGGGACACTGAAGCTTTCTTT
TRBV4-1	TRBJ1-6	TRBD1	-	CASSPAGTENSPLHF	TGCGCCAGCAGCCCCGCAGGGACAGAGAATTCACCCCTCCACTTT
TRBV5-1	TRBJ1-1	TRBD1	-	CASRPFQGALRNTEAFF	TGCGCCAGCAGACCCTTCCAGGGGGCGTTACGAAACACTGAAGCTTTCTTT
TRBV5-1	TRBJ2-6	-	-	CASSFGSGANVLTF	TGCGCCAGCAGCTTCGGTTCCGGGGCCAACGTCCTGACTTTC
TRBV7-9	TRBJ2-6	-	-	CASSLIWDTSSGANVLTF	TGTGCCAGCAGCTTAATATGGGACACTAGCTCTGGGGCCAACGTCCTGACTTTC
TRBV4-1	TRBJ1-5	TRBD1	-	CASSQAPRTGDQPQHF	TGCGCCAGCAGCCAAGCCCCGAGGACAGGGGATCAGCCCCAGCATTTT
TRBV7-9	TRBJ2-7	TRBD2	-	CASSPPGTSGSTTPYEQYF	TGTGCCAGCAGCCCCCCTGGGACTAGCGGGTCCACCACCCCCTACGAGCAGTACTTC
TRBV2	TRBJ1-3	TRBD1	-	CASGRGQQRNTIYF	TGTGCCAGCGGCAGGGGGCAACAGAGAAACACCATATATTTT
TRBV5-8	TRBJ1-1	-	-	CASSPWRGIGVNTEAFF	TGTGCCAGCAGCCCGTGGCGGGGGATTGGGGTGAACACTGAAGCTTTCTTT
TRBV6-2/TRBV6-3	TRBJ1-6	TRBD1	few	CASSYRTGNNSPLHF	TGTGCCAGCAGTTACCGGACAGGCAACAATTCACCCCTCCACTTT
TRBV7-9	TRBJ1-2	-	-	CASSLGAPLGYTF	TGTGCCAGCAGCTTAGGGGCCCCGCTTGGCTACACCTTC
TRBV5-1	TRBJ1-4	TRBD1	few	CASSSGPGGTNEKLFF	TGCGCCAGCAGTTCTGGACCAGGGGGAACTAATGAAAAACTGTTTTTT
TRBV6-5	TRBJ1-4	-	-	CASKSGTLLGEKLFF	TGTGCCAGCAAATCCGGGACACTTCTTGGTGAAAAACTGTTTTTT
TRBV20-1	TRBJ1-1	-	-	CSAWRTEAFF	TGCAGTGCTTGGAGGACTGAAGCTTTCTTT
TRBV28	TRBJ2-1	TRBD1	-	CASSSGTGLNEQFF	TGTGCCAGCAGTTCAGGGACAGGGTTGAATGAGCAGTTCTTC
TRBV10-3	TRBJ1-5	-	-	CAISYSADSNQPQHF	TGTGCCATCAGTTACAGTGCTGATAGCAATCAGCCCCAGCATTTT
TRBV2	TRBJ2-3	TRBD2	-	CASSEFSGGTDTQYF	TGTGCCAGCAGTGAATTTAGCGGGGGCACAGATACGCAGTATTTT
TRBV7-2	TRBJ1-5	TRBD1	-	CASSLAGGGNQPQHF	TGTGCCAGCAGCCTTGCAGGGGGCGGCAATCAGCCCCAGCATTTT